Presented here are 2 T cell receptor beta chains from one specimen sequenced in a study of OX40 agonist ivuxolimab in advanced cancers. Repertoires were generated with immunoSEQ multiplex PCR, while TCRdb's copy carries only in-frame clones and drops some. The table has 49,000 or so clones, 84% seen once; the top ten hold 2% to 3%. The source was CD4+ or CD8+ T cells sorted from blood, collected in a trial of the OX40 agonist ivuxolimab. These receptors originate from an adult with an advanced solid tumor such as melanoma, head and neck, liver or kidney cancer.

The rearrangement uses TRBV12-5 and TRBJ2-1; TRBD2 matches 8 bases. Germline V CDR1 and CDR2: LGHNT, FRNRAP. The CDR3 covers 17 residues. The ends lost 0 bases at V and 0 bases at J; junction bases unmatched: 4. Here the CDR3 reads CASGLVDGTSSYNEQFF. The CDR3, as DNA: TGTGCTAGTGGTTTGGTAGATGGGACTAGCTCCTACAATGAGCAGTTCTTC.

The chain is built from TRBV10-1 and TRBJ2-2; D is perhaps TRBD2 (5 bases). Germline-derived CDR1 and CDR2 are WNHNN and SYGVQD (reference sequence). The ends were cut back, 5 bases at V and 9 bases at J, with 16 bases in the middle. The CDR3 is 14 residues long. Written as DNA, the CDR3 is TGCGCCAGCAGTTCTTATGATGGGAGCCGGGAGCTGTTTTTT. Residues: CASSSYDGSRELFF.